These 11 T cell receptor beta chains were sequenced from one sample in a study of T cells in Graves' hyperthyroidism and ophthalmopathy. Amplification targeted TCR beta CDR3 regions from RNA transcripts. The HTBI primer set drove a first-round RT-PCR of the TCR CDR3. TCRdb ran MiXCR on the multiplex PCR reads and lists one entry per CDR3 protein. The sample holds about 560,000 distinct CDR3 sequences; around 17% are singletons and the top ten take about 17%. The sequenced sample was blood. The source of these receptors is a woman in her late teens or twenties with Graves' hyperthyroidism.

This clonotype was detected only a few times. The chain uses TRBV28 and TRBJ2-6; D not certain. The germline V gene has CDR1 MDHEN and CDR2 SYDVKM. The ends were cut back, 5 bases at V and 1 base at J, with 15 bases in the middle. There are 17 residues in the CDR3. The CDR3 DNA reads as TGTGCCAGCAGTCGAGCCCTTGGGCTATCTGGGGCCAACGTCCTGACTTTC. This encodes CASSRALGLSGANVLTF.

There are a few counts of this clonotype. A much more abundant neighbour one base away suggests this may be a read error. The chain links TRBV18 to TRBJ1-5; no firm D call. This CDR3 spans 13 amino acids. Germline V CDR1 and CDR2: KGHSH, LQKENI. Deletions cut 4 bases from V and 4 bases from J, with 8 bases between. The chain's CDR3 is CASSRGHNQPQHF. The CDR3 bases are TGTGCCAGCTCACGAGGGCATAATCAGCCCCAGCATTTT.

At least ten counts were recorded for this clonotype. The rearrangement links TRBV28 to TRBJ2-3; tentative D call: TRBD2 (6 bases). Germline V gene lookup returns CDR1 MDHEN and CDR2 SYDVKM. The CDR3 length is 17 residues. The V end was cut by 8 bases, the J end by 2 bases, with 23 bases between. The CDR3 DNA sequence: TGTGCCAGCCCTCCCATGCGGGGAGAGGATCCCACAGATACGCAGTATTTT. As protein: CASPPMRGEDPTDTQYF.

The CDR3 DNA follows: TGTGCCAGCAGTTCCCCCTACAGGGGGACAGATACGCAGTATTTT. Translating gives CASSSPYRGTDTQYF. V gene TRBV27 combines with J gene TRBJ2-3; 8 nucleotides line up with TRBD1. The CDR3 has 15 residues. CDR1 is MNHEY and CDR2 is SMNVEV in the germline V gene (reference sequence). Trimming took 4 bases from V and 3 from J; bases not matched to a gene: 6.

This clonotype was detected ten times or more. V usage is TRBV7-8 and J usage is TRBJ2-3; D unresolved. This CDR3 is 17 amino acids long. Trimming shortened V by 4 bases and J by 0 bases, and 17 bases separated the two germline ends. The germline gives CDR1 SGHVS, CDR2 FQNEAQ. The CDR3 region has the DNA TGTGCCAGCAGCTCCTCCCTCACGCGCGGAAGCACAGATACGCAGTATTTT. Translating gives CASSSSLTRGSTDTQYF. The full variable domain, with the rest looked up from reference TRBV7-8 and TRBJ2-3, is GAGVSQSPRYKVAKRGQDVALRCDPISGHVSLFWYQQALGQGPEFLTYFQNEAQLDKSGLPSDRFFAERPEGSVSTLKIQRTQQEDSAVYLCASSSSLTRGSTDTQYFGPGTRLTVL.

This sequence joins TRBV29-1 and TRBJ2-2, with a possible D match to TRBD1 (5 bases). CDR1 is SQVTM, CDR2 ANQGSEA, per germline. The V end was cut by 7 bases, the J end by 1 base, with 7 bases between. The CDR3 contains 12 residues. Here the CDR3 reads CSGQKNTGELFF. The CDR3 DNA follows: TGCAGCGGACAGAAGAACACCGGGGAGCTGTTTTTT.

The CDR3 loop is CASSYFQPSTDTQYF. CDR3 sequence (DNA): TGTGCCAGCAGTTACTTCCAGCCTAGCACAGATACGCAGTATTTT. The genes are TRBV6-2 or TRBV6-3 and TRBJ2-3; D gene unclear. Germline CDR1 is MNHEY and CDR2 is SVGEGT. The CDR3 is 15 residues long. V lost 1 base, J lost 0 bases, and 8 bases lay in between.

This clonotype was recorded at least ten times. The chain is built from TRBV20-1 and TRBJ2-7, with D perhaps TRBD2 (5 bases). Germline lookup yields CDR1 DFQATT and CDR2 SNEGSKA (reference sequence). The V end lost 3 bases, the J end lost 2 bases, and 11 bases lay between the germline ends. The CDR3 runs 13 residues. CDR3 amino acids: CSAREAEPYEQYF. DNA of the CDR3: TGCAGTGCTAGGGAGGCTGAACCCTACGAGCAGTACTTC.

The chain links TRBV12-3 or TRBV12-4 to TRBJ1-1, with D possibly being TRBD1 (5 bases). V shed 7 bases and J shed 4 bases, with 16 bases lying between them. This CDR3 comprises 14 residues. The CDR3 DNA is TGTGCCAGCAACGCAAATAGAGGGGCCACTGAAGCTTTCTTT. Its protein is CASNANRGATEAFF.

This clonotype was observed at least ten times. The chain combines TRBV20-1 with TRBJ2-5, with D unresolved. V was pared by 0 bases and J by 5 bases, with 7 bases between. CDR1 is DFQATT and CDR2 is SNEGSKA in the germline V gene (reference sequence). The CDR3 sequence is 12 residues long. Here the CDR3 reads CSARDRPETQYF. CDR3 DNA: TGCAGTGCTAGAGACAGACCCGAGACCCAGTACTTC.

The genes are TRBV12-3 or TRBV12-4 and TRBJ1-4; the D gene is possibly TRBD1 (6 bases). Trimming removed 1 base at V and 6 bases at J, with 12 bases between. There are 15 residues in the CDR3. The CDR3 here is CASSLGGGADEKLFF. The CDR3 DNA follows: TGTGCCAGCAGTTTAGGGGGGGGCGCGGATGAAAAACTGTTTTTT.